The sequence of this TCR beta chain was determined in a study of blood T cell repertoires in COVID-19. Assay: immunoSEQ multiplex PCR; the TCRdb copy retains only in-frame clones and omits some. The sample includes hundreds of thousands of clones, around 86% seen only once; the top ten take over 2%. The germline CDR1 and CDR2 sequences are ENHRY and SYGVKD. V was clipped by 2 bases and J by 3 bases; unmatched bases: 12. This CDR3 region has 17 residues. This chain joins TRBV10-3 and TRBJ1-2, with TRBD1 matching over 7 bases. Sequenced material: PBMCs or T cells enriched from blood (not recorded which). The receptor comes from a woman between 50 and 59 years old who had recovered from COVID-19. Here the CDR3 reads CAISEPYRRTGDYGYTF. In DNA form, the CDR3 reads TGTGCCATCAGTGAGCCCTACCGGCGGACAGGAGACTATGGCTACACCTTC.